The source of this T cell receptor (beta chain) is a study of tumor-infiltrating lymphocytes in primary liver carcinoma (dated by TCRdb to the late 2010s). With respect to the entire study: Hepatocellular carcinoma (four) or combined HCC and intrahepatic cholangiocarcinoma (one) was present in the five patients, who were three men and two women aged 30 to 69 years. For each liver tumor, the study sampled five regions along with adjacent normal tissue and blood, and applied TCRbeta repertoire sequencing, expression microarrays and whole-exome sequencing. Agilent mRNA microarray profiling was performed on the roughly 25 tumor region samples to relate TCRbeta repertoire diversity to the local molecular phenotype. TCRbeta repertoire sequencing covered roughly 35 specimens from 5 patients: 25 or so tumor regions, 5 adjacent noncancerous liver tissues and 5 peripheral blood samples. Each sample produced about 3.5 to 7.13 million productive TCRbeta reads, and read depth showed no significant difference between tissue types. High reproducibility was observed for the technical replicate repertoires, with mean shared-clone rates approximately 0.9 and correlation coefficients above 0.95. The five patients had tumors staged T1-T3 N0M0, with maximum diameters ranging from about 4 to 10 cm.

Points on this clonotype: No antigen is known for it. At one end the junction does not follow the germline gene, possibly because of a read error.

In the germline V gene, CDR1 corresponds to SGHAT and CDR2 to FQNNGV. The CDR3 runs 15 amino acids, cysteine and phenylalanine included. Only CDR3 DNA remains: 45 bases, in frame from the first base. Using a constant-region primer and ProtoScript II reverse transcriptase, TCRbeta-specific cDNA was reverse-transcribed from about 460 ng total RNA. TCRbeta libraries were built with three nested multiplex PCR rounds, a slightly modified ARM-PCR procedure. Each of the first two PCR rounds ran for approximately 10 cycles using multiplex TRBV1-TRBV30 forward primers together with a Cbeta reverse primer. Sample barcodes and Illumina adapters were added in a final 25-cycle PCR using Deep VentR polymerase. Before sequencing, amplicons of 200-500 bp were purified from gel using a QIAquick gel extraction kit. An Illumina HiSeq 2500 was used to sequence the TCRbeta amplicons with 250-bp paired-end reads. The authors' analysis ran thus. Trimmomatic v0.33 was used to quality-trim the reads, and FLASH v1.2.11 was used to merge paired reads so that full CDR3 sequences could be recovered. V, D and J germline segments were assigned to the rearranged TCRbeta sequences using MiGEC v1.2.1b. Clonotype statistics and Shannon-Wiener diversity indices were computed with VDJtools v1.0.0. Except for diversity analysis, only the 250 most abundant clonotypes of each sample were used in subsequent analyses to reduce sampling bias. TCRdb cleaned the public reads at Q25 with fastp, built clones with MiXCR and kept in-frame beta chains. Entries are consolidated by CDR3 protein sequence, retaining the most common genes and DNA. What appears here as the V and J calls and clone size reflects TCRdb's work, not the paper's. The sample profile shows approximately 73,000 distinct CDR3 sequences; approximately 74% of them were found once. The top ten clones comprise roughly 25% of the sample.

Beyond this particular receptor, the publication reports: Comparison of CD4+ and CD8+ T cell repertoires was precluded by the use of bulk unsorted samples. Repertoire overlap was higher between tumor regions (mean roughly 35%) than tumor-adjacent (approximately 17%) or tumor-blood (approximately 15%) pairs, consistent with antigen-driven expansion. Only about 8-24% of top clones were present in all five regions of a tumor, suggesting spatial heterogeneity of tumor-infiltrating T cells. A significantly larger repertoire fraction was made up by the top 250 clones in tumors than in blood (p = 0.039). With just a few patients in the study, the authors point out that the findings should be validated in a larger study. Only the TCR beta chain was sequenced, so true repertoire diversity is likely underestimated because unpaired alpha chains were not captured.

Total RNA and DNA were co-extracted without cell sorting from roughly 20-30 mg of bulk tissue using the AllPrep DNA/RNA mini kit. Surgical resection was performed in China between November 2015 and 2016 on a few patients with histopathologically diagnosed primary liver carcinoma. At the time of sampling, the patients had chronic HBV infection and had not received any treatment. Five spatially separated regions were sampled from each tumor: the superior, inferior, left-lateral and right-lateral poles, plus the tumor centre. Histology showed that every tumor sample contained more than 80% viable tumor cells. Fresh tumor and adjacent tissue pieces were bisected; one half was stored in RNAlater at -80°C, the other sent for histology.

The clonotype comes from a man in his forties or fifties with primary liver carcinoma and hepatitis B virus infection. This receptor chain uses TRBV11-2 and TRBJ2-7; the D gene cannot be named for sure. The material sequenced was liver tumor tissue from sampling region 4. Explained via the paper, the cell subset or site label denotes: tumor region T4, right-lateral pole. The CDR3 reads CANSLSVGISYEQYF. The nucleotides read TGCGCCAACAGCCTATCCGTGGGAATATCCTACGAGCAGTACTTC.